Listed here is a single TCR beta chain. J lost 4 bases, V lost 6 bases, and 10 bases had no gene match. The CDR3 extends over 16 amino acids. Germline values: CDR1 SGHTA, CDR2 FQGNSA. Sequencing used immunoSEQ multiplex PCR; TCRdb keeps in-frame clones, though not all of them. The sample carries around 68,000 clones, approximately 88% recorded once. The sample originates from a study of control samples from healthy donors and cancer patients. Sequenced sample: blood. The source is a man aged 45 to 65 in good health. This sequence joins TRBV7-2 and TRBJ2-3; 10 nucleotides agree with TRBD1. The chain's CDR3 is CASSRTGTGVPDTQYF. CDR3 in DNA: TGTGCCAGCAGTCGAACCGGGACAGGGGTTCCAGATACGCAGTATTTT.